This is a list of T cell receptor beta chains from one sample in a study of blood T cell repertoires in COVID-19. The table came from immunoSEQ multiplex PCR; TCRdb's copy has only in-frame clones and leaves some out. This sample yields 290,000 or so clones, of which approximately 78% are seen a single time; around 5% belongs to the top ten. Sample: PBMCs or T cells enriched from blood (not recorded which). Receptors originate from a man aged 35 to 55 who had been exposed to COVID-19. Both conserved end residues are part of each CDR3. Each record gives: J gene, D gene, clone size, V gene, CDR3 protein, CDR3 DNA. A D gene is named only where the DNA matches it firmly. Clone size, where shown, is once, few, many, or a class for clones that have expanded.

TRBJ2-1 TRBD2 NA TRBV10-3 CAIGRGPSGSSYNEQFF TGTGCCATCGGGAGGGGTCCTAGCGGGAGTTCGTACAATGAGCAGTTCTTC
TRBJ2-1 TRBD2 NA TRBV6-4 CARETSGTNEQFF TGTGCCAGAGAGACTAGCGGGACGAATGAGCAGTTCTTC
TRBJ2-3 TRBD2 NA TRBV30 CASSSGRSDTQYF TGTGCCTCATCTAGCGGGAGGTCAGATACGCAGTATTTT
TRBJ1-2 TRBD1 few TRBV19 CASSARGQAGYGYTF TGTGCCAGTAGTGCCAGGGGGCAAGCGGGGTATGGCTACACCTTC
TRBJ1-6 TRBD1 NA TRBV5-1 CASSAGQGVGSPLHF TGCGCCAGCAGCGCTGGACAGGGTGTTGGTTCACCCCTCCACTTT
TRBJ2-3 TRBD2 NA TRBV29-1 CSVDAPGTSGTDTQYF TGCAGCGTTGATGCGCCGGGCACTAGCGGCACAGATACGCAGTATTTT
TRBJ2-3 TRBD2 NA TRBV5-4 CASSLSGKDLTDTQYF TGTGCCAGCAGCTTAAGCGGGAAGGACCTCACAGATACGCAGTATTTT
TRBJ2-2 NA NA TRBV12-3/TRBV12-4 CASLDYNTGELFF TGTGCCAGCCTCGACTACAACACCGGGGAGCTGTTTTTT
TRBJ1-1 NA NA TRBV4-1 CASSQEGQMNTEAFF TGCGCCAGCAGCCAAGAAGGACAGATGAACACTGAAGCTTTCTTT
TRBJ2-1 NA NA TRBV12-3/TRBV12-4 CASSPYNNEQFF TGTGCCAGCAGCCCTTATAACAATGAGCAGTTCTTC
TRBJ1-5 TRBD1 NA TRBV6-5 CASSYAGTGSQPQHF TGTGCCAGCAGTTACGCCGGGACAGGGAGTCAGCCCCAGCATTTT
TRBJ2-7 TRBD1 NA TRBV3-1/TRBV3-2 CASSQGTGLGVHYEQYF TGTGCCAGCAGCCAAGGGACAGGCCTGGGGGTCCACTACGAGCAGTACTTC
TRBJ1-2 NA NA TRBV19 CASRVKQVDYGYTF TGTGCCAGTAGAGTCAAACAGGTGGACTATGGCTACACCTTC
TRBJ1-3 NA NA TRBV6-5 CASSQWSSGNTIYF TGTGCCAGCAGTCAATGGAGCTCTGGAAACACCATATATTTT
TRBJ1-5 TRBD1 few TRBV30 CAWSVKGGWGQPQHF TGTGCCTGGAGTGTAAAAGGGGGCTGGGGTCAGCCCCAGCATTTT
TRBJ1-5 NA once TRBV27 CASSKTPNSNQPQHF TGTGCCAGCAGCAAGACACCGAATAGCAATCAGCCCCAGCATTTT
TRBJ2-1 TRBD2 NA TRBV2 CASTLAGGLSYNEQFF TGTGCCAGCACTCTAGCGGGAGGACTCTCCTACAATGAGCAGTTCTTC
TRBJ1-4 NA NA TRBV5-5 CASSWGPQGTNEKLFF TGTGCCAGCAGCTGGGGACCACAGGGAACTAATGAAAAACTGTTTTTT
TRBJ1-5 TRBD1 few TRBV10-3 CAMGSGTGGNQPQHF TGTGCCATGGGCTCGGGGACAGGTGGAAATCAGCCCCAGCATTTT